This is a list of T cell receptor beta chains from one sample in a study of shared clonotypes between healthy human individuals. Produced via immunoSEQ multiplex PCR; TCRdb's table is partial and in-frame only. This repertoire shows over 400,000 clones, about 72% found once; its top ten account for more than 10%. What was sequenced was PBMCs. These receptors were taken from a woman aged 40 to 50 in good health. Some clones in this sample may be carry-over from other donors' samples. CDR3s include the opening cysteine and the closing phenylalanine or tryptophan. Each record gives: clone size, D gene, J gene, V gene, CDR3 DNA, CDR3 protein. A D gene is named only where the DNA matches it firmly. Clone size, where shown, is once, few, many, or a class for clones that have expanded.

>once|-|TRBJ2-7|TRBV7-7
TGTGCTAGCATCCCGACGGAATCCTACGAGCAGTACTTC
CASIPTESYEQYF
>-|TRBD1|TRBJ2-4|TRBV5-8
TGTGCCAGCAGCTTTTCGCGGACAGGCAAAAACATTCAATACTTC
CASSFSRTGKNIQYF
>-|-|TRBJ2-1|TRBV21-1
TGTGCCAGCAGCACCCCCCCCTCCTATGCGGGAGGGAACTACAATGAGCAGTTCTTC
CASSTPPSYAGGNYNEQFF
>-|-|TRBJ1-1|TRBV28
TGTGCCAGCAGTTTAAACTTGCGGGGAGGGGTCACTGAAGCTTTCTTT
CASSLNLRGGVTEAFF
>-|TRBD1|TRBJ2-1|TRBV11-3
TGTGCCAGCAGCTTAGCGGGGACAGGGCTCTACAATGAGCAGTTCTTC
CASSLAGTGLYNEQFF
>-|TRBD2|TRBJ2-7|TRBV7-9
TGTGCCAGCAGCCCCGGACTAGCGCCCTACGAGCAGTACTTC
CASSPGLAPYEQYF
>-|-|TRBJ2-3|TRBV9
TGTGCCAGCAGCGTAGAGGGGATGTCGGGAGATACGCAGTATTTT
CASSVEGMSGDTQYF
>-|-|TRBJ1-3|TRBV10-1
TGCGCCAGCAGCCCCTACTCTGGAAACACCATATATTTT
CASSPYSGNTIYF
>-|-|TRBJ1-4|TRBV7-8
TGTGCCAGCAGCCCCTCGGGAGGAAGGTCTAGGTTTGAAAAACTGTTTTTT
CASSPSGGRSRFEKLFF
>once|TRBD2|TRBJ2-1|TRBV28
TGTGCCAGCAGCTCCGTGACTAGCGTCTCCTACAATGAGCAGTTCTTC
CASSSVTSVSYNEQFF
>-|TRBD1|TRBJ2-5|TRBV6-5
TGTGCCAGCAGTTTCACGACAGGGGAAGAGACCCAGTACTTC
CASSFTTGEETQYF
>-|TRBD1|TRBJ2-2|TRBV6-4
TGTGCCAGCAGAGAACAGGGACAGGCCGGGGAGCTGTTTTTT
CASREQGQAGELFF
>-|-|TRBJ2-5|TRBV19
TGTGCCAGTAGTCCCGACACCCAAGAGACCCAGTACTTC
CASSPDTQETQYF
>-|-|TRBJ1-1|TRBV28
TGTGCCAGCACCAGTTGGGGGCAGGGGATCACTGAAGCTTTCTTT
CASTSWGQGITEAFF
>few|-|TRBJ1-2|TRBV14
TGTGCCAGCAGCCATTCAGGGGTGCGCTACACCTTC
CASSHSGVRYTF
>-|-|TRBJ2-7|TRBV15
TGTGCCACCAGCAGAGATCCGGCCCCCCTCTACGAGCAGTACTTC
CATSRDPAPLYEQYF
>once|-|TRBJ2-1|TRBV6-1
TGTGCCAGCAGAAATAGGGGCTCCTACAATGAGCAGTTCTTC
CASRNRGSYNEQFF
>-|-|TRBJ2-7|TRBV27
TGTGCCAGCAAAACCTACGGGACAAGGTACGAGCAGTACTTC
CASKTYGTRYEQYF
>few|-|TRBJ2-7|TRBV5-1
TGCGCCAGCAGTGGGAGCGATCCTTCCTACGAGCAGTACTTC
CASSGSDPSYEQYF
>once|-|TRBJ2-2|TRBV10-3
TGTGCCACCCAAGGGGCGGAGGGTAACACCGGGGAGCTGTTTTTT
CATQGAEGNTGELFF
>few|TRBD1|TRBJ2-7|TRBV6-5
TGTGCCAGCAGTTACCGACAGGGGGGCTCCTACGAGCAGTACTTC
CASSYRQGGSYEQYF
>-|-|TRBJ2-6|TRBV7-3
TGTGCCAGCAGCTTAGCCTTAGACAGTCCTGGGGCCAACGTCCTGACTTTC
CASSLALDSPGANVLTF
>-|-|TRBJ2-7|TRBV18
TGTGCCAGCTCACCCTTGGGACCGACCTACGAGCAGTACTTC
CASSPLGPTYEQYF
>-|-|TRBJ2-1|TRBV11-2
TGTGCCAGCAGCCCCACTCGGCGGGACGGTGGGGCTAAGTTCTTC
CASSPTRRDGGAKFF
>-|TRBD2|TRBJ2-7|TRBV15
TGTGCCACCAGCAGGGCTTGGGAGGGAACCTACGAGCAGTACTTC
CATSRAWEGTYEQYF